Listed here is a single TCR beta chain. What it binds is unknown. The sample belongs to a study of shared clonotypes between healthy human individuals. Naive CD8 cells comprised CD45RO-negative, CCR7-positively selected cells, excluding terminally differentiated effector memory CD45RA+ cells. All participating donors were Caucasian adults from Nashville, Tennessee. V was pared by 8 bases and J by 1 base, with 14 bases between. Per the germline V gene, CDR1 is SNHLY and CDR2 is FYNNEI. This CDR3 contains 15 residues. Data came from immunoSEQ multiplex PCR; TCRdb stores just in-frame clones and leaves some out. The repertoire holds a few million clones, with just over 90% as singletons. Notes on the study in general: Sequencing of the sorted subsets was shown by rarefaction to be incomplete despite large depth. In general, naive subsets displayed greater estimated richness than memory subsets did. Represented diversity, genetic and exposure-history alike, was limited by few donors.

Sequencing input: naive CD8+ T cells from PBMCs. The rearrangement links TRBV2 to TRBJ2-2; TRBD2 might be the D (5 bases). The receptor comes from a young man in good health. Some clones in this sample may be carry-over from other donors' samples. Written as DNA, the CDR3 is TGTGCCAGCGTCCCTGGGAGCTGGAACACCGGGGAGCTGTTTTTT. Amino acids: CASVPGSWNTGELFF.